This T cell receptor (beta chain) stems from a study of blood T cell repertoires in COVID-19. As handled by the study authors: Amplification with reference gene primers provided the estimates of nucleated cell counts. TCRdb keeps only in-frame clones here, not all; method: immunoSEQ multiplex PCR. D and trimming were read from the DNA, whereas the V and J calls and clone size are those reported in that table. The repertoire has tens of thousands of clones, about 80% of them found once; the top ten carry 10%. CDR3 length: 19 residues. Germline V gene lookup returns CDR1 MNHNS and CDR2 SASEGT. Trimming stripped 1 base from V and 1 base from J, with 20 bases between.

The TCR comes from a woman in her 70s with acute or convalescent COVID-19. The specimen was peripheral blood. The chain links TRBV6-1 to TRBJ1-3; D may be TRBD1 (5 bases). This CDR3 reads CASSEVFTLGGKSGNTIYF. In nucleotides, the CDR3 is TGTGCCAGCAGTGAAGTCTTTACTTTGGGGGGGAAGTCTGGAAACACCATATATTTT.